Listed below are T cell receptor beta chains from one sample, sequenced in a study of spatial heterogeneity in lung cancer. TCRdb used MiXCR to reprocess the 5' RACE reads, holding one entry per CDR3 protein. This sample has roughly 120,000 distinct CDR3 sequences; 10% to 15% occur once, and the top ten carry approximately 17%. The sample consisted of PBMCs, taken at follow-up. Receptor source: a male donor with early-stage non-small cell lung cancer. Each CDR3 is given with its conserved first and last residue. The D gene is left open where the match is weak. The listing skips clone size in some rows; elsewhere it reads once, few, many or a size class.

j_gene | abundance | v_gene | d_gene | CDR3aa | CDR3nt
TRBJ1-3 | NA | TRBV12-3/TRBV12-4 | NA | CASSLVDTTYF | TGTGCCAGCAGTTTGGTTGACACCACATATTTT
TRBJ2-7 | NA | TRBV7-3 | NA | CASSTFRGRWDYEQYF | TGTGCCAGCAGCACCTTCCGGGGCCGCTGGGACTACGAGCAGTACTTC
TRBJ1-6 | few | TRBV6-5 | NA | CASSTSQGGYSPLHF | TGTGCCAGCAGTACCTCTCAGGGCGGGTATTCACCCCTCCACTTT
TRBJ1-6 | NA | TRBV4-3 | NA | CASSHGGSSYNSPLHF | TGCGCCAGCAGCCATGGGGGGAGCTCCTATAATTCACCCCTCCACTTT
TRBJ2-1 | NA | TRBV7-3 | NA | CASSLRGIDEQFF | TGTGCCAGCAGCTTACGGGGAATCGATGAGCAGTTCTTC
TRBJ2-3 | many | TRBV28 | NA | CASSPPGNTDTQYF | TGTGCCAGCAGTCCCCCCGGGAACACAGATACGCAGTATTTT
TRBJ2-7 | many | TRBV3-1 | NA | CASSQFNYEQYF | TGTGCCAGCAGCCAATTCAACTACGAGCAGTACTTC
TRBJ1-2 | NA | TRBV9 | NA | CASSVGLDLYGYTF | TGTGCCAGCAGCGTAGGCCTGGACCTCTATGGCTACACCTTC
TRBJ2-7 | few | TRBV7-2 | NA | CASSLESSTPEYF | TGTGCCAGCAGCTTAGAATCATCCACCCCCGAGTACTTC
TRBJ1-3 | few | TRBV7-9 | NA | CASIRAGESSGNTIYF | TGTGCCAGCATCCGGGCGGGGGAGAGCTCTGGAAACACCATATATTTT
TRBJ1-5 | NA | TRBV4-1 | NA | CASSRVQGLNQPQHF | TGCGCCAGCAGCCGAGTCCAGGGGCTCAATCAGCCCCAGCATTTT
TRBJ2-1 | few | TRBV9 | NA | CASSVARTPTGGDNEQFF | TGTGCCAGCAGCGTAGCTAGGACCCCCACAGGAGGGGATAATGAGCAGTTCTTC